Listed below are T cell receptor beta chains from one sample, sequenced in a study of radiation and T cells in renal cell carcinoma. Profiled with immunoSEQ multiplex PCR; TCRdb holds only in-frame clones, not every one. The top ten hold approximately 6% of the sample, which has some 120,000 clones, about 88% seen once. This specimen consisted of blood, obtained from a patient whose treatment included radiotherapy and nephrectomy. These receptors originate from a woman aged 70-85 years with renal cell carcinoma. CDR3s include the opening cysteine and the closing phenylalanine or tryptophan. The D gene is left open where the match is weak. A row's size may be missing; if present it is once, few, many or a size class.

abundance: .; j_gene: TRBJ1-2; d_gene: TRBD1; v_gene: TRBV5-5; CDR3nt: TGTGCCAGCAGCCCCCGGACAGGAAGCGGTGGCTACACCTTC; CDR3aa: CASSPRTGSGGYTF
abundance: .; j_gene: TRBJ1-1; d_gene: TRBD1; v_gene: TRBV6-5; CDR3nt: TGTGCCAGCAGTTACGTGGGACAGGTGAGCACTGAAGCTTTCTTT; CDR3aa: CASSYVGQVSTEAFF
abundance: .; j_gene: TRBJ1-1; d_gene: .; v_gene: TRBV2; CDR3nt: TGTGCCAGCAGTGGGCCAGGGGATGGGGCTGAAGCTTTCTTT; CDR3aa: CASSGPGDGAEAFF
abundance: .; j_gene: TRBJ1-1; d_gene: .; v_gene: TRBV30; CDR3nt: TGTGCCTGGAAACAAGGTACCGCTGAAGCTTTCTTT; CDR3aa: CAWKQGTAEAFF
abundance: .; j_gene: TRBJ2-5; d_gene: .; v_gene: TRBV6-5; CDR3nt: TGTGCGGGGGGACGGGAGACCCAGTACTTC; CDR3aa: CAGGRETQYF
abundance: .; j_gene: TRBJ1-4; d_gene: .; v_gene: TRBV7-9; CDR3nt: TGTGCCAGCAGCCCCGACAGGAATGAAAAACTGTTTTTT; CDR3aa: CASSPDRNEKLFF
abundance: .; j_gene: TRBJ2-5; d_gene: TRBD2; v_gene: TRBV6-4; CDR3nt: TGTGCCAGCAGTCCACTAGCGGGAGGAGAGACCCAGTACTTC; CDR3aa: CASSPLAGGETQYF
abundance: .; j_gene: TRBJ1-2; d_gene: .; v_gene: TRBV6-5; CDR3nt: TGTGCCAGCAGGACAACTAACTATGGCTACACCTTC; CDR3aa: CASRTTNYGYTF
abundance: .; j_gene: TRBJ1-1; d_gene: .; v_gene: TRBV28; CDR3nt: TGTGCCAGCAGTTTAGGGGGGATGAACACTGAAGCTTTCTTT; CDR3aa: CASSLGGMNTEAFF
abundance: .; j_gene: TRBJ2-7; d_gene: .; v_gene: TRBV11-2; CDR3nt: TGTGCCAGCCAGCCTCTGAAGGAATTTAGGGTGGTCCGATACGAGCAGTACTTC; CDR3aa: CASQPLKEFRVVRYEQYF
abundance: .; j_gene: TRBJ2-7; d_gene: TRBD2; v_gene: TRBV9; CDR3nt: TGTGCCAGCAGCCCTCACCCCTCTAGCGGGGGGGCTCAGAACGAGCAGTACTTC; CDR3aa: CASSPHPSSGGAQNEQYF
abundance: .; j_gene: TRBJ2-7; d_gene: TRBD2; v_gene: TRBV4-1; CDR3nt: TGCGCCAGCAGCCAAGAGGTTCCCGGGACTAGCGGGGGGGCCACCTACGAGCAGTACTTC; CDR3aa: CASSQEVPGTSGGATYEQYF
abundance: .; j_gene: TRBJ1-6; d_gene: .; v_gene: TRBV7-9; CDR3nt: TGTGCCAGCAGCCCTCGGGGTAGCGATAATTCACCCCTCCACTTT; CDR3aa: CASSPRGSDNSPLHF
abundance: .; j_gene: TRBJ2-3; d_gene: TRBD2; v_gene: TRBV27; CDR3nt: TGTGCCAGCAGCCTAGCGGGGGGGCCAACAGATACGCAGTATTTT; CDR3aa: CASSLAGGPTDTQYF
abundance: .; j_gene: TRBJ2-4; d_gene: .; v_gene: TRBV4-3; CDR3nt: TGCGCCAGCAGCCAGCAGGGGGCCAAAAACATTCAGTACTTC; CDR3aa: CASSQQGAKNIQYF
abundance: few; j_gene: TRBJ2-5; d_gene: TRBD1; v_gene: TRBV30; CDR3nt: TGTGCCTGGAGGGGACAGGGGCAAGAGACCCAGTACTTC; CDR3aa: CAWRGQGQETQYF
abundance: .; j_gene: TRBJ1-3; d_gene: .; v_gene: TRBV13; CDR3nt: TGTGCCAGCAGCTTAGGGGGAGCTGGAAACACCATATATTTT; CDR3aa: CASSLGGAGNTIYF
abundance: .; j_gene: TRBJ1-1; d_gene: .; v_gene: TRBV9; CDR3nt: TGTGCCAGCAGCGTAGCAGCGGATGGGAACACTGAAGCTTTCTTT; CDR3aa: CASSVAADGNTEAFF
abundance: .; j_gene: TRBJ1-5; d_gene: .; v_gene: TRBV6-6; CDR3nt: TGTGCCAGCGGCTTCAGCAATCAGCCCCAGCATTTT; CDR3aa: CASGFSNQPQHF
abundance: .; j_gene: TRBJ1-5; d_gene: .; v_gene: TRBV27; CDR3nt: TGTGCCAGCAGTTTATATGGAGAAAATCAGCCCCAGCATTTT; CDR3aa: CASSLYGENQPQHF
abundance: once; j_gene: TRBJ2-7; d_gene: .; v_gene: TRBV29-1; CDR3nt: TGCAGCGTTGGGCAGGGCCTGGGCGAGCAGTACTTC; CDR3aa: CSVGQGLGEQYF
abundance: .; j_gene: TRBJ2-1; d_gene: .; v_gene: TRBV5-4; CDR3nt: TGTGCCAGCAGCCCCCGGGACTACAATGAGCAGTTCTTC; CDR3aa: CASSPRDYNEQFF
abundance: .; j_gene: TRBJ1-2; d_gene: .; v_gene: TRBV29-1; CDR3nt: TGCAGCGTTGTCCGGCAGGGCTTAGGGGGCTACACCTTC; CDR3aa: CSVVRQGLGGYTF
abundance: .; j_gene: TRBJ1-2; d_gene: TRBD1; v_gene: TRBV5-1; CDR3nt: TGCGCCAGCAGCTTGGACACAGGGGGCTCTGATGGCTACACCTTC; CDR3aa: CASSLDTGGSDGYTF
abundance: .; j_gene: TRBJ1-2; d_gene: TRBD1; v_gene: TRBV6-5; CDR3nt: TGTGCCAGCAGCCTAGGGGGCTCTAGAGGCTACACCTTC; CDR3aa: CASSLGGSRGYTF
abundance: .; j_gene: TRBJ1-5; d_gene: .; v_gene: TRBV27; CDR3nt: TGTGCCAGCCCCGAGCCCCAGCATTTT; CDR3aa: CASPEPQHF
abundance: once; j_gene: TRBJ1-2; d_gene: TRBD1; v_gene: TRBV6-5; CDR3nt: TGTGCCAGCAGTCACGGACAGGGACGGTATGGCTACACCTTC; CDR3aa: CASSHGQGRYGYTF
abundance: .; j_gene: TRBJ1-6; d_gene: .; v_gene: TRBV13; CDR3nt: TGTGCCAGCAGTTCCTCGGGCCCTGGCACCCTCCACTTT; CDR3aa: CASSSSGPGTLHF
abundance: .; j_gene: TRBJ1-1; d_gene: .; v_gene: TRBV6-5; CDR3nt: TGTGCCAGCAGTGAAATGAACACTGAAGCTTTCTTT; CDR3aa: CASSEMNTEAFF
abundance: .; j_gene: TRBJ2-2; d_gene: .; v_gene: TRBV6-5; CDR3nt: TGTGCCAGCGGGAACACCGGGGAGCTGTTTTTT; CDR3aa: CASGNTGELFF
abundance: .; j_gene: TRBJ1-5; d_gene: TRBD1; v_gene: TRBV28; CDR3nt: TGTGCCAGCAGTCCACAGGGGGAAGGCAATCAGCCCCAGCATTTT; CDR3aa: CASSPQGEGNQPQHF
abundance: .; j_gene: TRBJ1-6; d_gene: TRBD1; v_gene: TRBV19; CDR3nt: TGTGCCAGTAGTCCGCTGGCCAGGGGGGAATCACCCCTCCACTTT; CDR3aa: CASSPLARGESPLHF
abundance: .; j_gene: TRBJ2-7; d_gene: TRBD2; v_gene: TRBV29-1; CDR3nt: TGCAGCGTTAATAGCGGGGGGGCCGGCTACGAGCAGTACTTC; CDR3aa: CSVNSGGAGYEQYF
abundance: .; j_gene: TRBJ1-6; d_gene: .; v_gene: TRBV7-2; CDR3nt: TGTGCCAGCAGCTTAGTACCGGGAAATAATTCACCCCTCCACTTT; CDR3aa: CASSLVPGNNSPLHF
abundance: .; j_gene: TRBJ1-2; d_gene: .; v_gene: TRBV29-1; CDR3nt: TGCAGCGTTGGCTTTGGAGGTTTCTACACCTTC; CDR3aa: CSVGFGGFYTF
abundance: once; j_gene: TRBJ1-2; d_gene: TRBD1; v_gene: TRBV5-4; CDR3nt: TGTGCCAGCAGCCCTGGAACCGGGACAGGAAATGGCTACACCTTC; CDR3aa: CASSPGTGTGNGYTF
abundance: .; j_gene: TRBJ2-2; d_gene: .; v_gene: TRBV29-1; CDR3nt: TGCAGCGTTAAGATGGGAGGTGGGCCCGGGGAGCTGTTTTTT; CDR3aa: CSVKMGGGPGELFF
abundance: .; j_gene: TRBJ2-7; d_gene: .; v_gene: TRBV5-1; CDR3nt: TGCGCCAGCAGCTTGTCGGCTAAATACGAGCAGTACTTC; CDR3aa: CASSLSAKYEQYF
abundance: .; j_gene: TRBJ1-5; d_gene: .; v_gene: TRBV7-8; CDR3nt: TGTGCCAGCAGCTCCCAGTCGGAGTCGCCCCAGCATTTT; CDR3aa: CASSSQSESPQHF
abundance: .; j_gene: TRBJ2-3; d_gene: TRBD2; v_gene: TRBV19; CDR3nt: TGTGCCAGTAGCAGGACTAGCGGCACAGATACGCAGTATTTT; CDR3aa: CASSRTSGTDTQYF
abundance: .; j_gene: TRBJ1-1; d_gene: TRBD1; v_gene: TRBV6-5; CDR3nt: TGTGCCAGCAGTTACGGGGGCAGGGGGGGAGGCACTGAAGCTTTCTTT; CDR3aa: CASSYGGRGGGTEAFF